The present T cell receptor beta chain was sequenced within a study of blood T cell repertoires in COVID-19. Original methodology: Estimates of nucleated cell counts were drawn from the amplification of reference gene primers. The protocol was immunoSEQ multiplex PCR, while the TCRdb copy is restricted to in-frame clones and leaves out a portion. For V, J and clone size, that table is used; D and trimming come from the DNA. The sample carries 45,000 to 55,000 clones, less than 95% recorded once. Trimming stripped 1 base from V and 0 bases from J, with 8 bases between. The germline CDR1 and CDR2 sequences are MNHNS and SASEGT. The CDR3 has 15 residues.

The clonotype comes from a human donor in a cohort sampled during active COVID-19. The sequenced material came from peripheral blood. The rearrangement uses TRBV6-1 and TRBJ2-3; TRBD1 might be the D (5 bases). The CDR3 reads CASSEGQTSTDTQYF. The CDR3 nucleotides are TGTGCCAGCAGTGAAGGACAGACTAGCACAGATACGCAGTATTTT.